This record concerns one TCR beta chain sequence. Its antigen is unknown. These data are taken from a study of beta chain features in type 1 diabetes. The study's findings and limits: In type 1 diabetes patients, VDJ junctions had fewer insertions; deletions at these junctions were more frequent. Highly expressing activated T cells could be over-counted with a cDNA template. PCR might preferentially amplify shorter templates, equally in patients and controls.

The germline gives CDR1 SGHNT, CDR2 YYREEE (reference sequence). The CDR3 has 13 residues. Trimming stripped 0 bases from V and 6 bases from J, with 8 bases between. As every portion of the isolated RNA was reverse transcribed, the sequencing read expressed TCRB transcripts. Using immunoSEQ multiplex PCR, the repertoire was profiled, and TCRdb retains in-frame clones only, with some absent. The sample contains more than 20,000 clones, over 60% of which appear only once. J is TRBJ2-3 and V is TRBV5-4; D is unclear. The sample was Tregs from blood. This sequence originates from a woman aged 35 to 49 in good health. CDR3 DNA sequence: TGTGCCAGCAGCTTGGCCGCAGGCGATACGCAGTATTTT. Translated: CASSLAAGDTQYF.